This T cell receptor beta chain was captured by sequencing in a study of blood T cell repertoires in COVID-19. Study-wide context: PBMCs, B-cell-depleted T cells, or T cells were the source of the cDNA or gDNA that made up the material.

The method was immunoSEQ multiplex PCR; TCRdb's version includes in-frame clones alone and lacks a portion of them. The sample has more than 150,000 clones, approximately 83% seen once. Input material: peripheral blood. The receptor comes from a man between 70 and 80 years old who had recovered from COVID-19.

In DNA form, the CDR3 reads TGTGCCAGCAGCCCCCAGGGGGATCAGCCCCAGCATTTT. It is translated as CASSPQGDQPQHF. V usage is TRBV11-1 and J usage is TRBJ1-5, with 7 bases lining up with TRBD1. The V and J ends lost 5 bases and 5 bases, in that order; junction bases with no gene match: 3. This CDR3 has 13 residues. CDR1 is SGHAT and CDR2 is FQDESV in the germline V gene (reference sequence).